The 21 T cell receptor beta chains below all came from one sample that was sequenced in a study of blood T cell repertoires in COVID-19. This table comes from immunoSEQ multiplex PCR, and its TCRdb copy is limited to in-frame clones, with some not included. Of approximately 42,000 clones listed, around 80% are singletons. Sequencing was performed on peripheral blood. These receptors were collected from a man of 80 years or more with acute or convalescent COVID-19.

The chain uses TRBV12-3 or TRBV12-4 and TRBJ2-5; D perhaps matches TRBD1 (6 bases). The V end lost 7 bases, the J end lost 3 bases, and 9 bases lay between the germline ends. The CDR3 length is 12 residues. The CDR3 reads CASTGAEETQYF. CDR3 nucleotides: TGTGCCAGCACAGGGGCTGAAGAGACCCAGTACTTC.

This clone was recorded only once. V usage is TRBV6-1 and J usage is TRBJ1-2, with D hard to call. V was clipped by 0 bases and J by 4 bases, with 9 bases between them. The germline gives CDR1 MNHNS, CDR2 SASEGT. The CDR3 runs 14 residues. In DNA form, the CDR3 reads TGTGCCAGCAGTGAAGCGGTAGCAACCTATGGCTACACCTTC. Amino acid sequence: CASSEAVATYGYTF.

This clone has a handful of counts. The V and J genes are TRBV9 and TRBJ1-5; TRBD1 aligns across 9 bases. The germline CDR1 and CDR2 sequences are SGDLS and YYNGEE. Unmatched junction bases numbered 8, after V lost 0 bases and J lost 7 bases. This CDR3 has 16 amino acids. CDR3 coding DNA: TGTGCCAGCAGCGTAGGGGTGGACAGGGGTGGGCAGCCCCAGCATTTT. Translation gives CASSVGVDRGGQPQHF.

The V and J genes are TRBV14 and TRBJ1-2; tentatively, D is TRBD1 (5 bases). CDR3 length: 15 amino acids. Germline V CDR1 and CDR2: SGHDN, FVKESK. V gave up 1 base and J gave up 8 bases, with 17 bases separating them. The CDR3 bases are TGTGCCAGCAGCCAAGCTTCAGGGATCAATGGGGGCTACACCTTC. It yields the protein CASSQASGINGGYTF.

The CDR3 sequence: CASSFFPIENYGYTF. The CDR3 bases are TGTGCCAGCAGCTTTTTTCCTATCGAGAACTATGGCTACACCTTC. This chain uses TRBV7-9 with TRBJ1-2; D call uncertain. Trimming took off 3 bases at V and 2 bases at J, with 13 bases between the two ends. The germline CDR1 and CDR2 sequences are SEHNR and FQNEAQ (reference sequence). The CDR3 sequence is 15 residues long.

In its sample, this clone was seen a few times. The rearrangement uses TRBV19 and TRBJ2-7; 7 bases agree with TRBD1. Germline CDR1 is LNHDA and CDR2 is SQIVND (reference sequence). Germline trimming cut 7 bases from V and 4 bases from J; bases unmatched to any gene: 10. The CDR3 spans 14 residues. The CDR3 coding sequence is TGTGCCAGTACTGGGGACAGCAAGACTTACGAGCAGTACTTC. Its protein is CASTGDSKTYEQYF. The full variable domain, completed using reference TRBV19 and TRBJ2-7, is DGGITQSPKYLFRKEGQNVTLSCEQNLNHDAMYWYRQDPGQGLRLIYYSQIVNDFQKGDIAEGYSVSREKKESFPLTVTSAQKNPTAFYLCASTGDSKTYEQYFGPGTRLTVT.

Of note for this clone: A read error may explain this, as a much larger clone is one base away. The sample holds other DNA sequences that translate to the same CDR3. The CDR3 DNA reads TGTGCCAGCAGCCAGGGGACAGTGAACACTGAAGCTTTCTTT. Translation gives CASSQGTVNTEAFF. The V and J genes are TRBV3-1 (or the pseudogene TRBV3-2) and TRBJ1-1; 7 bases line up with TRBD1. Trimming cost V 3 bases and J 0 bases; bases outside gene matches: 1. The CDR3 contains 14 residues. In germline, CDR1 is LGHDT, CDR2 YNNKEL (reference sequence).

This clone appeared a single time. The V and J genes are TRBV11-2 and TRBJ2-7, with D maybe TRBD1 (5 bases). Germline-derived CDR1 and CDR2 are SGHAT and FQNNGV. The CDR3 length is 14 residues. Trimming stripped 4 bases from V and 0 bases from J, with 10 bases between. The CDR3 DNA reads TGTGCCAGCAGCTCGGACACCCTCTCCTACGAGCAGTACTTC. This sequence encodes CASSSDTLSYEQYF.

V and J are TRBV20-1 and TRBJ1-6; 8 nucleotides line up with TRBD1. The CDR3 totals 14 residues. V lost 3 bases and J lost 8; bases outside the gene matches: 6. Germline loops: CDR1 DFQATT, CDR2 SNEGSKA (reference sequence). The CDR3 sequence is CSASSPGGDSPLHF. DNA of the CDR3: TGCAGTGCTAGTAGTCCAGGGGGCGATTCACCCCTCCACTTT.

This chain links TRBV27 with TRBJ1-2; a weak D match, TRBD1 (6 bases). The CDR3 contains 15 residues. Trimming cost V 4 bases and J 5 bases, with 17 bases left between them. Germline V gives CDR1 MNHEY, CDR2 SMNVEV (reference sequence). The CDR3 loop reads CASSSGTSGGYGYTF. The DNA of the CDR3 is TGTGCCAGCAGTTCAGGGACATCCGGGGGGTATGGCTACACCTTC.

V gene TRBV4-1 combines with J gene TRBJ2-5, with 10 nucleotides matching TRBD2. The V gene end was trimmed by 0 bases and the J gene end by 5 bases; junction bases not matched to a gene: 9. This CDR3 has 17 residues. Germline CDR1 is MGHRA and CDR2 is YSYEKL. CDR3 residues: CASSQEPSGGPGETQYF. The CDR3 DNA is TGCGCCAGCAGCCAAGAGCCTAGCGGGGGCCCCGGGGAGACCCAGTACTTC.

This chain uses TRBV28 with TRBJ2-1; 8 bases are a match to TRBD2. The V segment lost 11 bases and the J segment 5 bases; nucleotides outside the gene matches: 11. This CDR3 region has 14 residues. Germline V lookup: CDR1 MDHEN, CDR2 SYDVKM. The DNA of the CDR3 is TGTGCCGGCGCACGGGCGGGGGGCCACAATGAGCAGTTCTTC. Translating it yields CAGARAGGHNEQFF.

The J gene is TRBJ1-1, the V gene TRBV29-1; a possible D gene is TRBD1 (5 bases). The CDR3 covers 14 residues. V was shortened by 3 bases and J by 0 bases, with 11 bases between the two germline ends. Per the germline V gene, CDR1 is SQVTM and CDR2 is ANQGSEA. Here the CDR3 reads CSVDQGLMNTEAFF. CDR3 in DNA: TGCAGCGTTGACCAGGGCCTCATGAACACTGAAGCTTTCTTT.

The V and J genes are TRBV7-7 and TRBJ2-3; 8 nucleotides match TRBD1. The germline V gene has CDR1 SSHAT and CDR2 FNYEAQ (reference sequence). The CDR3 contains 15 residues. V lost 1 base, J lost 1 base, and 1 base stayed unmatched. CDR3 sequence reads: CASSLGTGRTDTQYF. CDR3 in DNA: TGTGCCAGCAGCTTAGGGACAGGGCGCACAGATACGCAGTATTTT. Variable domain in full (rest from reference TRBV7-7 and TRBJ2-3): GAGVSQSPRYKVTKRGQDVTLRCDPISSHATLYWYQQALGQGPEFLTYFNYEAQPDKSGLPSDRFSAERPEGSISTLTIQRTEQRDSAMYRCASSLGTGRTDTQYFGPGTRLTVL.

The count of this clone is one. This sequence joins TRBV6-5 and TRBJ1-4; a weak D match, TRBD1 (6 bases). CDR3 length: 14 residues. The germline V and J ends were trimmed by 6 bases and 4 bases, with 12 bases remaining between them. Germline V gene data show CDR1 as MNHEY and CDR2 as SVGAGI. As DNA, the CDR3 is TGTGCCAGCAGAATAGGGGGATTTAATGAAAAACTGTTTTTT. The encoded protein is CASRIGGFNEKLFF.

The chain joins TRBV7-3 to TRBJ2-5, with TRBD1 matching 9 bases. The V segment lost 6 bases and the J segment 5 bases; nucleotides outside the gene matches: 4. CDR1 SGHTA and CDR2 FQGTGA come from the germline V gene. This CDR3 is built from 13 residues. The CDR3 here is CASSITGGETQYF. DNA of the CDR3: TGTGCCAGCAGTATTACAGGGGGCGAGACCCAGTACTTC.

The gene calls are TRBV11-2 and TRBJ1-2; D possibly corresponds to TRBD1 (5 bases). This CDR3 region has 16 residues. The germline V gene has CDR1 SGHAT and CDR2 FQNNGV. Trimming took off 7 bases at V and 1 base at J, with 19 bases between the two ends. CDR3 nucleotide sequence: TGTGCCAGCACCGAAGGTACGACAGCTTATAACTATGGCTACACCTTC. Its translation is CASTEGTTAYNYGYTF.

The chain is built from TRBV20-1 and TRBJ2-7; TRBD2 aligns across 8 bases. V was pared by 7 bases and J by 4 bases, with 3 bases of the junction left unmatched. In germline, CDR1 is DFQATT, CDR2 SNEGSKA (reference sequence). This CDR3 is 11 amino acids long. The CDR3 sequence: CSGREAYEQYF. The CDR3 region has the DNA TGCAGTGGGCGGGAGGCTTACGAGCAGTACTTC.

The gene calls are TRBV15 and TRBJ2-5; 7 bases agree with TRBD1. The J segment lost 5 bases and the V segment lost 1 base, leaving 7 bases of the junction unmatched. Germline CDR1 reads LNHNV; CDR2 reads YYDKDF (reference sequence). This CDR3 is built from 15 residues. This CDR3 reads CATSRGQGALETQYF. DNA of the CDR3: TGTGCCACCAGCAGAGGACAGGGAGCACTGGAGACCCAGTACTTC.

The V and J genes are TRBV9 and TRBJ1-4, with 12 bases identical to TRBD1. Germline V gene data show CDR1 as SGDLS and CDR2 as YYNGEE. The CDR3 is made up of 15 amino acids. V was clipped by 3 bases and J by 7 bases; unmatched bases: 4. The CDR3 nucleotides are TGTGCCAGCAGCGAGGGGGGACAGGGGGCTGAAAAACTGTTTTTT. It yields the protein CASSEGGQGAEKLFF.

The chain recombines TRBV28 with TRBJ1-3; 9 bases are shared with TRBD1. Germline trimming cut 5 bases from V and 8 bases from J; bases unmatched to any gene: 10. The CDR3 runs 15 residues. Germline values: CDR1 MDHEN, CDR2 SYDVKM. CDR3 residues: CASSPQPGQGHTIYF. The CDR3 coding sequence is TGTGCCAGCAGTCCGCAGCCGGGACAGGGCCACACCATATATTTT.